The clone carrying this T cell receptor beta chain turned up a few times. The record originates from a study of T cell clones after liver transplantation. Study-level background: Pre-transplant mixed lymphocyte reactions yielded third-party-reactive TCRbeta sequences as comparators for graft-donor-reactive sequences.

Germline V gene data show CDR1 as MNHEY and CDR2 as SMNVEV (reference sequence). CDR3 size: 18 residues. V lost 4 bases and J 6 bases, leaving 25 bases between the germline ends. The data were produced by immunoSEQ multiplex PCR, yet TCRdb's version contains in-frame clones alone and is incomplete. Of some 80,000 clones in the sample, approximately 81% were seen once. Unstimulated PBMCs were sorted into CD3+CD4+ and CD3+CD8+ populations. The chain has TRBV27 and TRBJ1-5; D might be TRBD1 (6 bases). The source of this sequence is a human patient who received a liver transplant. Some T cells could come from the graft donor. The sequencing used CD4+ T cells from blood, collected 48 months after liver transplant. Here the CDR3 DNA reads TGTGCCAGCAGTTCGACCCCGTGGGCAGGGGAAGAGGGTCAGCCCCAGCATTTT. It specifies CASSSTPWAGEEGQPQHF.